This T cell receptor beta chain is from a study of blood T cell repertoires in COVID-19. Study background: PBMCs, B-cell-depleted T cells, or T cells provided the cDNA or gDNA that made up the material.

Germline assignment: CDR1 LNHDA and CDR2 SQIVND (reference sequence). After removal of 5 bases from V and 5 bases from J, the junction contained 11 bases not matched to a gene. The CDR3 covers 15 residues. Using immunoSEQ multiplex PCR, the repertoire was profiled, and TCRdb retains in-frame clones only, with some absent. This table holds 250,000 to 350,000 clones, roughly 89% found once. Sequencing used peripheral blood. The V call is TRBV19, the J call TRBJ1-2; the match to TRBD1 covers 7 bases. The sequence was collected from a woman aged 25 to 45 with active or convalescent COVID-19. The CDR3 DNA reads TGTGCCAGTAGTCAGGACAGGATCATCGGGTATGGCTACACCTTC. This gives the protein CASSQDRIIGYGYTF. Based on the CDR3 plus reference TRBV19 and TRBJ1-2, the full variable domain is DGGITQSPKYLFRKEGQNVTLSCEQNLNHDAMYWYRQDPGQGLRLIYYSQIVNDFQKGDIAEGYSVSREKKESFPLTVTSAQKNPTAFYLCASSQDRIIGYGYTFGSGTRLTVV.